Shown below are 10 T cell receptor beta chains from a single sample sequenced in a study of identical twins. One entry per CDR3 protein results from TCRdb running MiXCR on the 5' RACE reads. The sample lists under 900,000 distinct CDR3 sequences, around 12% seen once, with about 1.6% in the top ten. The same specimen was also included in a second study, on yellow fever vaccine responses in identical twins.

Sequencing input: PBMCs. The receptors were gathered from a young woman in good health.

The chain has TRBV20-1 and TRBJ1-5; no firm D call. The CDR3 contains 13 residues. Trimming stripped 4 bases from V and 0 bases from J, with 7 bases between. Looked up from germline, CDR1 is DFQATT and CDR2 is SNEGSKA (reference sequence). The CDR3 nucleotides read TGCAGTGCTATTGGGGTTAGCAATCAGCCCCAGCATTTT. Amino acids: CSAIGVSNQPQHF.

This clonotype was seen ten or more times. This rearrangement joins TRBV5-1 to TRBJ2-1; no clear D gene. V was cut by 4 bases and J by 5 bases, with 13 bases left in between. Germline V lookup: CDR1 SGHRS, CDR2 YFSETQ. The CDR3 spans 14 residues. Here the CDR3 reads CASSKRTYDNEQFF. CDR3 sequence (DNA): TGCGCCAGCAGCAAAAGGACGTACGACAATGAGCAGTTCTTC.

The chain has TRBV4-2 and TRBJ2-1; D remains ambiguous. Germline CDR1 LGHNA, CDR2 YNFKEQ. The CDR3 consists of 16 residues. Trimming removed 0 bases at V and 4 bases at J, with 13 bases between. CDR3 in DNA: TGTGCCAGCAGCCAAGATCCATTAACCCTATACAATGAGCAGTTCTTC. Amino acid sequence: CASSQDPLTLYNEQFF.

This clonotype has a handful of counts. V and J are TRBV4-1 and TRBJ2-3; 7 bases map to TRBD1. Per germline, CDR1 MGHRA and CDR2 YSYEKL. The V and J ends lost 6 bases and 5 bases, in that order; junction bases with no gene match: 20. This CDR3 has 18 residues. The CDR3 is CASSPQETGVVTGDTQYF. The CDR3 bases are TGCGCCAGCAGTCCTCAAGAAACAGGGGTGGTAACTGGAGATACGCAGTATTTT.

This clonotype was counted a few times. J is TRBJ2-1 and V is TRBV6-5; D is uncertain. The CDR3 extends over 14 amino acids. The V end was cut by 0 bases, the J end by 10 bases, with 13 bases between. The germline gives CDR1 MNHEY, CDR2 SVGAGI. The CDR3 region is CASSYSIGPQEQFF. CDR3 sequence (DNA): TGTGCCAGCAGTTACTCGATCGGGCCGCAGGAGCAGTTCTTC.

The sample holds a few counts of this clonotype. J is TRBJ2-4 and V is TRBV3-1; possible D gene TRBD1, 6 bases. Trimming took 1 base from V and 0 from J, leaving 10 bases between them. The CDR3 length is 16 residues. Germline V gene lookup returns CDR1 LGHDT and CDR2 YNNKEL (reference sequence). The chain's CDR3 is CASSQGQELAKNIQYF. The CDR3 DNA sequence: TGTGCCAGCAGCCAAGGACAGGAACTAGCCAAAAACATTCAGTACTTC.

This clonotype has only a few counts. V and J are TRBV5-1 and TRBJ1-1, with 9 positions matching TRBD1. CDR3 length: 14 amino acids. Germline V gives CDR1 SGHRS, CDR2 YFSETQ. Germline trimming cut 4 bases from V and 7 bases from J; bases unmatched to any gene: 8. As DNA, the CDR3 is TGCGCCAGCAGCCCCGGACAGGGGTACAATGAAGCTTTCTTT. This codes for CASSPGQGYNEAFF.

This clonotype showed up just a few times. CDR3 in amino acids: CSARLGGDYGYTF. As DNA, the CDR3 is TGCAGTGCCCGATTAGGGGGCGACTATGGCTACACCTTC. V usage is TRBV20-1 and J usage is TRBJ1-2; 7 nucleotides match TRBD1. The junction had 7 bases not matched to a gene; V was cut back by 6 bases and J by 3 bases. This CDR3 is built from 13 residues. Looked up from germline, CDR1 is DFQATT and CDR2 is SNEGSKA (reference sequence).

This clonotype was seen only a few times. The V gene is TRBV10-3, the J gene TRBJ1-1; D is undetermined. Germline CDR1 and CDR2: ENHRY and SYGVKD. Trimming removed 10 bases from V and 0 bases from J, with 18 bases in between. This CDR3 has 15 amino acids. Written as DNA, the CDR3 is TGTGCCACAGCCCCCGCCCCACCCCTGAACACTGAAGCTTTCTTT. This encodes CATAPAPPLNTEAFF.

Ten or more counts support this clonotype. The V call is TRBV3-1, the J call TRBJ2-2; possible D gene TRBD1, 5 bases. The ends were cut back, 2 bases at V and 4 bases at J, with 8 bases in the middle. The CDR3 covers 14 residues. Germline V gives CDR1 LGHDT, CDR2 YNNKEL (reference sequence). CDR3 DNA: TGTGCCAGCAGCCAACAGGGCGGCACCGGGGAGCTGTTTTTT. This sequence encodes CASSQQGGTGELFF.